The sample holds one count of the clone carrying this TCR beta chain. Its antigen remains unidentified. This entry comes from a study of CD8 T cells in Susac syndrome. The study's findings and limits: TCR sequencing and HLA analysis covered a relatively small number of individuals.

RNA amounts of roughly 0.45 to 1 ug underwent reverse transcription with random hexamers. An immunoSEQ multiplex PCR generated amplified TCR beta CDR3 products spanning 54 Vbeta and 13 Jbeta. TCRdb used MiXCR to reprocess the immunoSEQ multiplex PCR reads, holding one entry per CDR3 protein. The sample consists of 160,000 or so distinct CDR3 sequences, roughly 94% of them appearing once. Germline V gene lookup returns CDR1 LNHNV and CDR2 YYDKDF (reference sequence). The ends were cut back, 8 bases at V and 0 bases at J, with 11 bases in the middle. This CDR3 has 15 residues. Material: CD8+ T cells from PBMCs. The sequence came from a human donor with multiple sclerosis. The chain joins TRBV15 to TRBJ2-6, with D unclear. This CDR3 is CATASRISGANVLTF. The CDR3 region has the DNA TGTGCCACCGCATCACGGATCTCTGGGGCCAACGTCCTGACTTTC.